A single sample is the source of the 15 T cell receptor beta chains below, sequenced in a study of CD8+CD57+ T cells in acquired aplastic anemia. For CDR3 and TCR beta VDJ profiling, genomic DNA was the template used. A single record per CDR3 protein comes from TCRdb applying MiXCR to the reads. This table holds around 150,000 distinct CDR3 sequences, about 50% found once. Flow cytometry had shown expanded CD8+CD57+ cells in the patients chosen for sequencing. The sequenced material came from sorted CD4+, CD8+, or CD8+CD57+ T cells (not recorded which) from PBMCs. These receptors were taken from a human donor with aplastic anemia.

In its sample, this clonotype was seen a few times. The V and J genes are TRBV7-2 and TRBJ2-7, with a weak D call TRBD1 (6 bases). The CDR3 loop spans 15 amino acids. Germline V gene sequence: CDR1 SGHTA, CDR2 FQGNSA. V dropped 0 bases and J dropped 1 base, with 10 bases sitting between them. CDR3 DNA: TGTGCCAGCAGCTTAGCTGTCGGACAGTCCTACGAGCAGTACTTC. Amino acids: CASSLAVGQSYEQYF.

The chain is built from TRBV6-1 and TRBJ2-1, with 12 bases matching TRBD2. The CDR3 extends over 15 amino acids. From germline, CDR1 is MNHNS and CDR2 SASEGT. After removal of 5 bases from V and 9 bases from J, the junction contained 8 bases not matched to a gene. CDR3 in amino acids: CASSPGTSGSSEQFF. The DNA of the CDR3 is TGTGCCAGCAGTCCCGGGACTAGCGGGTCCTCTGAGCAGTTCTTC.

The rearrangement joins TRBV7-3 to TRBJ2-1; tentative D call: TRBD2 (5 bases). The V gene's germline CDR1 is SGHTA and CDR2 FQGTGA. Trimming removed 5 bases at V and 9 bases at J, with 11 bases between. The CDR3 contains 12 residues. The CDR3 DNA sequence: TGTGCCAGCAGCGCCTTAGGGAGTGAGCAGTTCTTC. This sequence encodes CASSALGSEQFF.

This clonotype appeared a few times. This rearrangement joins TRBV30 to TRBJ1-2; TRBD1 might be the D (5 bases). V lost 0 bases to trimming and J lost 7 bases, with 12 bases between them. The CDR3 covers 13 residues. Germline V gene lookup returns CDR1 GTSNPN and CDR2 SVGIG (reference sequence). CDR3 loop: CAWSVGTVAGYTF. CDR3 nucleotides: TGTGCCTGGAGTGTCGGGACCGTTGCTGGCTACACCTTC.

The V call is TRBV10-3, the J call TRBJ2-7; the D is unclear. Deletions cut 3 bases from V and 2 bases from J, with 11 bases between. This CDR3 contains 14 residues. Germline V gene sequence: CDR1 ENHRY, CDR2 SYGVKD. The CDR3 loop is CAISEADATYEQYF. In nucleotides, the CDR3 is TGTGCCATCAGTGAAGCCGACGCCACCTACGAGCAGTACTTC.

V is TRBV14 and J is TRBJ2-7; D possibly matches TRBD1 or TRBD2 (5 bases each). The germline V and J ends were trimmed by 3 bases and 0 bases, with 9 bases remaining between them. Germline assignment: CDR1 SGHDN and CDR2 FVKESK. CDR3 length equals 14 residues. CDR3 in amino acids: CASSHGTSSYEQYF. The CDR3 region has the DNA TGTGCCAGCAGCCACGGGACGTCCTCCTACGAGCAGTACTTC.

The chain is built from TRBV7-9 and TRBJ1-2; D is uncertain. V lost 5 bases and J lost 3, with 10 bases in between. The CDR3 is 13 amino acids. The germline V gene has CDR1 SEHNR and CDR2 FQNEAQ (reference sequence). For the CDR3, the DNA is TGTGCCAGCAGCCAAAACACAGACTATGGCTACACCTTC. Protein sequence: CASSQNTDYGYTF.

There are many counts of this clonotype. The CDR3 DNA follows: TGTGCCAGCATCGGTGAGGACTCTGGGGCCAACGTCCTGACTTTC. Translating it yields CASIGEDSGANVLTF. The rearrangement uses TRBV5-6 and TRBJ2-6; no definite D call. Trimming pared 6 bases from V and 0 bases from J, leaving 10 bases between. This CDR3 is built from 15 residues. Germline CDR1 is SGHDT and CDR2 is YYEEEE.

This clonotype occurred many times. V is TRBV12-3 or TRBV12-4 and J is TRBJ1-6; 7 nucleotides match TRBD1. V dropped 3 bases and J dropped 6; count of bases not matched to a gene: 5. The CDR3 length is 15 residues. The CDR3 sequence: CASSFNRGINSPLHF. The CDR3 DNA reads TGTGCCAGCAGTTTCAACAGGGGAATTAATTCACCCCTCCACTTT.

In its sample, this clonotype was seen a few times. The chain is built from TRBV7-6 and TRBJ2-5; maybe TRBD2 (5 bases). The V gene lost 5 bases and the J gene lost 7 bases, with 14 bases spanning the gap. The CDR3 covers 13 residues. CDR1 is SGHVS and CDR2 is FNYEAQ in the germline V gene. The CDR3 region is CASSPRTGGTQYF. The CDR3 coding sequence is TGTGCCAGCAGCCCAAGGACTGGCGGGACCCAGTACTTC.

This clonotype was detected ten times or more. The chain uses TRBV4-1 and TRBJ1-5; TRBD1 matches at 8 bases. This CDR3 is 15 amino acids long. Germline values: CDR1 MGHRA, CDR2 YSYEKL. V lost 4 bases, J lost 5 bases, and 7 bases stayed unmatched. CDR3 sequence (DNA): TGCGCCAGCAGCCTACTCGGACAGGGTGATCAGCCCCAGCATTTT. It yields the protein CASSLLGQGDQPQHF.

DNA for the CDR3: TGTGCCAGCAGCTTAGGAGCGGGGGGCCAGTACTTC. It codes for CASSLGAGGQYF. The V and J genes are TRBV11-2 and TRBJ2-7, with 9 bases matching TRBD2. This CDR3 has 12 residues. The V and J ends lost 1 base and 10 bases, in that order; junction bases with no gene match: 2. CDR1 and CDR2 (germline): SGHAT, FQNNGV. The full variable domain, rest sourced from reference TRBV11-2 and TRBJ2-7, is EAGVAQSPRYKIIEKRQSVAFWCNPISGHATLYWYQQILGQGPKLLIQFQNNGVVDDSQLPKDRFSAERLKGVDSTLKIQPAKLEDSAVYLCASSLGAGGQYFGPGTRLTVT.

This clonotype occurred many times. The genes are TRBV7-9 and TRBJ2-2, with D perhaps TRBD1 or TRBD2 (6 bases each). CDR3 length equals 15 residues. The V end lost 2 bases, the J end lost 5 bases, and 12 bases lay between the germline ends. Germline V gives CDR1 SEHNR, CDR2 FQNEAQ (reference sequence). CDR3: CASSLSGAGTGELFF. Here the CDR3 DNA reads TGTGCCAGCAGCTTATCGGGGGCAGGTACCGGGGAGCTGTTTTTT.

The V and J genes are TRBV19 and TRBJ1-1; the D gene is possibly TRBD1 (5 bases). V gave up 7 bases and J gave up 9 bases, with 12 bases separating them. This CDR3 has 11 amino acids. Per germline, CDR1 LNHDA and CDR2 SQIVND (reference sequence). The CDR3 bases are TGTGCCAGTACCCAGGGCAGGAAAGCTTTCTTT. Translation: CASTQGRKAFF.

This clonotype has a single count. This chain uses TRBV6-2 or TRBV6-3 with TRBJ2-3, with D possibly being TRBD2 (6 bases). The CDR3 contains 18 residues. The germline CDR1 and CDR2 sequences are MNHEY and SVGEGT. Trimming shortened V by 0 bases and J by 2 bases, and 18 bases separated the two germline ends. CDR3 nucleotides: TGTGCCAGCAGTTACTCGGGGCTAGCGACCGGTGCCACAGATACGCAGTATTTT. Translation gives CASSYSGLATGATDTQYF.